The rows below give T cell receptor beta chains drawn from one sample of a study of identifying expanded T cells in peripheral blood. Data came from immunoSEQ multiplex PCR; TCRdb stores just in-frame clones and leaves some out. In the table there are more than 50,000 clones, around 86% of which are singletons. Material for sequencing was blood. Every receptor here comes from a person between 18 and 70 years old in good health. Both conserved end residues are part of each CDR3.

>TRBV11-2|16|TRBJ2-3
CASSSGTGGIADTQYF
>TRBV6-4|16|TRBJ2-1
CASSDSGGSAYNEQFF
>TRBV9|15|TRBJ1-5
CASSPGGGGDQPQHF
>TRBV19|14|TRBJ1-6
CASAPGLPNSPLHF
>TRBV5-1|14|TRBJ2-7
CASSRTGGSYEQYF
>TRBV6-1|15|TRBJ2-5
CASSQWTRLQETQYF
>TRBV18|13|TRBJ1-2
CASSRDSDYGYTF
>TRBV18|18|TRBJ2-3
CASSPGREGLGASDTQYF
>TRBV27|15|TRBJ2-1
CASRVIASGQDEQFF
>TRBV5-1|15|TRBJ2-3
CASRLAGATTDTQYF
>TRBV25-1|12|TRBJ2-7
CASSDQGSEQYF